This T cell receptor beta chain derives from a study of CD8+ T cells in alopecia areata. Study-wide background: Treated patients swallowed 5 to 10 mg of oral tofacitinib twice daily.

This clone was counted a few times. Isolated RNA was reverse transcribed into cDNA used as the sequencing template. Produced via immunoSEQ multiplex PCR; TCRdb's table is partial and in-frame only. The table has about 250,000 clones, under 80% seen once; the top ten hold around 1.2%. In germline, CDR1 is SGHVS, CDR2 FQNEAQ. V was cut by 2 bases and J by 0 bases, with 7 bases left in between. This CDR3 region has 14 residues. Punch biopsies of lesional scalp, plus peripheral blood, were taken from alopecia areata patients. Sequencing used CD4+ T cells sorted from blood, obtained at week 0. The receptor was derived from a human donor with alopecia areata. V is TRBV7-8 and J is TRBJ2-5, with a tentative D call TRBD1 (5 bases). The CDR3 here is CASSLRQYQETQYF. CDR3 DNA: TGTGCCAGCAGCTTACGACAGTACCAAGAGACCCAGTACTTC.